Below, 6 T cell receptor beta chains from the same sample are listed, as sequenced in a study of spatial heterogeneity in lung cancer. TCRdb redid the calling of the 5' RACE reads with MiXCR, one entry per CDR3 protein. The table shows 3,000 or so distinct CDR3 sequences, with about 20% occurring only once. Indicated time point: blood at routine non-recurrence follow-up after resection. The sequencing here drew on PBMCs, taken at follow-up. All receptors come from a male donor with early-stage non-small cell lung cancer.

This clonotype is termed medium-sized. The CDR3 DNA reads TGCGCCAGCAGCGGACTAGCGGGGACCGGGGAGCTGTTTTTT. This codes for CASSGLAGTGELFF. The gene calls are TRBV10-1 and TRBJ2-2; TRBD2 matches 12 bases. CDR3 size: 14 residues. Germline-derived CDR1 and CDR2 are WNHNN and SYGVQD (reference sequence). The junction had 1 base not matched to a gene; V was cut back by 6 bases and J by 5 bases.

This clonotype was seen once. The genes are TRBV21-1 and TRBJ2-7; TRBD1 is the table's D call and was not checked against the DNA. TRBV21-1 is labeled a pseudogene. CDR3 length equals 17 residues. CDR3 bases: TGTGCCAGCAGCCCCCTACGGGGTGCCGCAGCTTACTACGAGCAGTACGTC. This translates into CASSPLRGAAAYYEQYV.

In this sample, this clonotype is medium-sized. V is TRBV20-1 and J is TRBJ2-5, with 10 bases matching TRBD2. This CDR3 comprises 14 residues. The germline CDR1 and CDR2 sequences are DFQATT and SNEGSKA (reference sequence). Germline trimming cut 3 bases from V and 4 bases from J; bases unmatched to any gene: 5. For the CDR3, the DNA is TGCAGTGCTAGGATAGCGGGGGGTCGAGAGACCCAGTACTTC. It is translated as CSARIAGGRETQYF.

In its sample, this clonotype ranks as medium-sized. This chain joins TRBV9 and TRBJ2-1, with 9 bases aligning to TRBD1. Germline V gene sequence: CDR1 SGDLS, CDR2 YYNGEE. The CDR3 extends over 15 amino acids. Germline trimming cut 3 bases from V and 4 bases from J; bases unmatched to any gene: 5. The CDR3 coding sequence is TGTGCCAGCAGCGAGGGGACAGGGCATTACAATGAGCAGTTCTTC. As protein: CASSEGTGHYNEQFF.

This clonotype was seen repeatedly, ten times or more. The chain joins TRBV9 to TRBJ1-1; 9 nucleotides align to TRBD1. Losses at the gene ends were 3 bases for V and 10 bases for J; bases not matched to a gene: 4. This CDR3 region has 12 residues. The germline CDR1 and CDR2 sequences are SGDLS and YYNGEE. This chain's CDR3 is CASSAPGQGAFF. The CDR3 nucleotides are TGTGCCAGCAGCGCTCCGGGACAGGGAGCTTTCTTT.

By share, this clonotype counts as medium-sized. This chain joins TRBV2 and TRBJ2-2; possibly TRBD1 for D (6 bases). Germline loops: CDR1 SNHLY, CDR2 FYNNEI. V lost 5 bases, J lost 1 base, and 8 bases lay in between. The CDR3 sequence is 14 residues long. CDR3 nucleotide sequence: TGTGCCAGCAGTACAGGGCTGAACACCGGGGAGCTGTTTTTT. This translates into CASSTGLNTGELFF.